This TCR beta chain was sequenced during a study of blood T cell repertoires in COVID-19. Study information: Specimens from acute and convalescent COVID-19 originated in the United States, Italy and Spain.

Cohort allocation depended upon clinical history that participants reported. This table comes from immunoSEQ multiplex PCR, and its TCRdb copy is limited to in-frame clones, with some not included. The table records some 210,000 clones, 87% of them present only once. The CDR3 covers 16 residues. Germline V gene sequence: CDR1 SNHLY, CDR2 FYNNEI. V was pared by 5 bases and J by 7 bases, with 11 bases of the junction left unmatched. The origin of this receptor is a man aged 18 to 30 with acute COVID-19. V usage is TRBV2 and J usage is TRBJ2-7, with 13 nucleotides matching TRBD2. The source material was PBMCs or T cells enriched from blood (not recorded which). The CDR3 nucleotides read TGTGCCAGCAGTCTGGGACTAGCGGGATCTAAAGGAGAGCAGTACTTC. Its protein is CASSLGLAGSKGEQYF.